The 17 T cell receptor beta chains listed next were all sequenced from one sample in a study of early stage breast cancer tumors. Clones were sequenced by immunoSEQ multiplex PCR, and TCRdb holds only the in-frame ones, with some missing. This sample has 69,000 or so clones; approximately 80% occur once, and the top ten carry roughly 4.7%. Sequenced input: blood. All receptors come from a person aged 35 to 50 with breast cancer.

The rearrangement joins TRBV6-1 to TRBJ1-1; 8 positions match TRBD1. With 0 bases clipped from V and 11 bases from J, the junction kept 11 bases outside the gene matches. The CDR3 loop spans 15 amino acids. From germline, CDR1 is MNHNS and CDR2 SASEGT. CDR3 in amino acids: CASSEALRQGARAFF. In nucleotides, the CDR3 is TGTGCCAGCAGTGAAGCGCTTCGGCAGGGGGCGAGGGCTTTCTTT.

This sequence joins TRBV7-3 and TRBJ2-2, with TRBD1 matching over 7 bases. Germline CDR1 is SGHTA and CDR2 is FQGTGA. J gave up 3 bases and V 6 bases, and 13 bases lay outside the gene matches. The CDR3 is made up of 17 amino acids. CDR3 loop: CASSPTGPQGDTGELFF. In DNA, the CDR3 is TGTGCCAGCAGTCCTACCGGGCCTCAGGGGGACACCGGGGAGCTGTTTTTT. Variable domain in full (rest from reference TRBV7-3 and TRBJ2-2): GAGVSQTPSNKVTEKGKYVELRCDPISGHTALYWYRQSLGQGPEFLIYFQGTGAADDSGLPNDRFFAVRPEGSVSTLKIQRTERGDSAVYLCASSPTGPQGDTGELFFGEGSRLTVL.

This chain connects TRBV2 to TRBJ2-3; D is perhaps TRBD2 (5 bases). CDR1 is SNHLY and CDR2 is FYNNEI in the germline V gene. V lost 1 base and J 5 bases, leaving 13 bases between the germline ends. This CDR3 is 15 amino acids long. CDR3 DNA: TGTGCCAGCAGTGAAGGAGGTCCTGGAGGAGATACGCAGTATTTT. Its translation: CASSEGGPGGDTQYF.

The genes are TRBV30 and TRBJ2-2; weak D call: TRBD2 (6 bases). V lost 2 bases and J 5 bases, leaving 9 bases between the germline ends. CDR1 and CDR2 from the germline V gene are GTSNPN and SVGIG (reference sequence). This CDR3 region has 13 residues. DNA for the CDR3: TGTGCCTGGAGTAAAAGCGGGACCGGGGAGCTGTTTTTT. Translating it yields CAWSKSGTGELFF.

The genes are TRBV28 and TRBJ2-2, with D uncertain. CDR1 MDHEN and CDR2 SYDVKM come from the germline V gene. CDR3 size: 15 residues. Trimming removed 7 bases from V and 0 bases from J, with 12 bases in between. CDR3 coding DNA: TGTGCCAGCACCCTCGACAAACCGAACACCGGGGAGCTGTTTTTT. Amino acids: CASTLDKPNTGELFF.

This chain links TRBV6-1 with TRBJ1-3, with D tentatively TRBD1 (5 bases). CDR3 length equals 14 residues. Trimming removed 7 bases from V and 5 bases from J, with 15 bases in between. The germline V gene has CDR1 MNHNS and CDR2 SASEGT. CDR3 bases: TGTGCCAGCATGCGACAGCGGATTCGAAACACCATATATTTT. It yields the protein CASMRQRIRNTIYF.

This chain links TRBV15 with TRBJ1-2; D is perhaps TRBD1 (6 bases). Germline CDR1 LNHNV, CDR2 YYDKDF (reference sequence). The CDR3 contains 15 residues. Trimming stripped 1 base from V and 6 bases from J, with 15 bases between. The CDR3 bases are TGTGCCACCAGCAGAGTCGGAAGGGGGAGAGATGGCTACACCTTC. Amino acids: CATSRVGRGRDGYTF.

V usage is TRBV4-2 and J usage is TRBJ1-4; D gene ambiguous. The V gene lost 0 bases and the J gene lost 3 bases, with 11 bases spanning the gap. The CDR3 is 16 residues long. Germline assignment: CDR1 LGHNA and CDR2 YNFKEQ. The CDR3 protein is CASSQEPIKANEKLFF. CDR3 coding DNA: TGTGCCAGCAGCCAAGAGCCGATTAAGGCTAATGAAAAACTGTTTTTT.

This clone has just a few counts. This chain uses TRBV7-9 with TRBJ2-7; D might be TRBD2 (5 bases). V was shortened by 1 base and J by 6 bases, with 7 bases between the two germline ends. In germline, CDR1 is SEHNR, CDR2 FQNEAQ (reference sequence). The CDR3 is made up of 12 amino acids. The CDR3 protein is CASSLGRGEQYF. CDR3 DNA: TGTGCCAGCAGCTTAGGTCGGGGCGAGCAGTACTTC.

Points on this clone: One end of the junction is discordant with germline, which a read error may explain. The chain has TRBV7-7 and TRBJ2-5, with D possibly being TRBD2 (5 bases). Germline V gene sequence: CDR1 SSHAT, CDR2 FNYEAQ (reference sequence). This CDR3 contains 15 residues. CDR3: CASSLAPSLGETQYF. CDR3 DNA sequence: TGTGCTAGCAGCTTAGCGCCTAGTTTAGGAGAGACCCAGTACTTC. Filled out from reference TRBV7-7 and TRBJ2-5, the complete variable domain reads GAGVSQSPRYKVTKRGQDVTLRCDPISSHATLYWYQQALGQGPEFLTYFNYEAQPDKSGLPSDRFSAERPEGSISTLTIQRTEQRDSAMYRCASSLAPSLGETQYFGPGTRLLVL.

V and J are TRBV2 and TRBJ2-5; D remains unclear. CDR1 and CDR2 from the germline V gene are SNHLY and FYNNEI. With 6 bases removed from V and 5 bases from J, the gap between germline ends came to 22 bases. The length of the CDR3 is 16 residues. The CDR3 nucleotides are TGTGCCAGCAGCCCCCAACCGCCAGGCACCGGGGAGACCCAGTACTTC. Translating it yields CASSPQPPGTGETQYF.

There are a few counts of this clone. CDR3: CASSVDWGAYEQYF. CDR3 in DNA: TGTGCCAGCAGCGTAGACTGGGGTGCCTACGAGCAGTACTTC. The chain joins TRBV9 to TRBJ2-7, with D unclear. The germline CDR1 and CDR2 sequences are SGDLS and YYNGEE. This CDR3 contains 14 residues. Trimming took 0 bases from V and 2 from J, leaving 9 bases between them.

The CDR3 DNA reads as TGTGCCAGCAGTTTATCGATCCATCAGCCCCAGCATTTT. As protein: CASSLSIHQPQHF. The chain is built from TRBV27 and TRBJ1-5; D is undetermined. In germline, CDR1 is MNHEY, CDR2 SMNVEV (reference sequence). Trimming stripped 0 bases from V and 5 bases from J, with 5 bases between. The CDR3 length is 13 residues.

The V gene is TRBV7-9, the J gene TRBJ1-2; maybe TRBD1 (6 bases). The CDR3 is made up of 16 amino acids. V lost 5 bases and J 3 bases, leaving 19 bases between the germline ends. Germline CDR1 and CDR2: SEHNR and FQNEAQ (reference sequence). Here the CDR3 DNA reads TGTGCCAGCAGCCCGAGGGGCGGGGGCAGGGACTATGGCTACACCTTC. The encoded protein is CASSPRGGGRDYGYTF.

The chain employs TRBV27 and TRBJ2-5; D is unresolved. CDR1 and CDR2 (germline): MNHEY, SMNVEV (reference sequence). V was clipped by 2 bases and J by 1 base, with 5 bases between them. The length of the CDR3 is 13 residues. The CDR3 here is CASSLATQETQYF. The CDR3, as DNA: TGTGCCAGCAGTTTAGCCACCCAAGAGACCCAGTACTTC.

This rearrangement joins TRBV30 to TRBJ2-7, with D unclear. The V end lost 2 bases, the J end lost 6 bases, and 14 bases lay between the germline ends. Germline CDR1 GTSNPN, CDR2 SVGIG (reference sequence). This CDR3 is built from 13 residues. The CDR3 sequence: CAWSTHGSGEQYF. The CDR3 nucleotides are TGTGCCTGGAGTACACACGGGTCCGGCGAGCAGTACTTC.

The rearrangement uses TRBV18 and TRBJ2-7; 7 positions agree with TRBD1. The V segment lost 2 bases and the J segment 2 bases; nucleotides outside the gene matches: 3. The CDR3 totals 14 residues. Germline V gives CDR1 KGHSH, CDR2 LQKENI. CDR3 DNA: TGTGCCAGCTCACCAAGCACAGGGGCCTACGAGCAGTACTTC. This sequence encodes CASSPSTGAYEQYF.